This TCR beta chain was captured by sequencing in a study of blood T cells in healthy people across ages. Peripheral blood samples of around 9.5 milliliters were drawn from each donor. This clonotype has only a few counts. Its antigen is undetermined. Alongside a J-beta primer mix, a sample-barcoded 5' primer served in a second PCR lasting roughly 7 to 11 cycles. Each cDNA was tagged by a template-switch adaptor containing 12 random nucleotides. MiXCR was run by TCRdb on the 5' RACE reads, yielding one entry per CDR3 protein. The sample includes 1.6 million or so distinct CDR3 sequences, 30% to 35% seen only once; the top ten take approximately 10%. V was shortened by 7 bases and J by 3 bases, with 19 bases between the two germline ends. This CDR3 spans 15 amino acids. Findings of the study overall: Naive T cell percentage showed a strong correlation with the diversity of TCR beta. Because sorting was not performed, PBMCs prevented conclusive naive versus antigen-experienced comparison.

The sequence was collected from a woman aged 25-40 years in good health. The chain joins TRBV12-3 or TRBV12-4 to TRBJ2-7; D is possibly TRBD1 (6 bases). Sequencing was done on a sample of blood. The CDR3 protein is CASTPGATHNYEQYF. DNA for the CDR3: TGTGCCAGCACTCCAGGGGCGACACATAACTACGAGCAGTACTTC.